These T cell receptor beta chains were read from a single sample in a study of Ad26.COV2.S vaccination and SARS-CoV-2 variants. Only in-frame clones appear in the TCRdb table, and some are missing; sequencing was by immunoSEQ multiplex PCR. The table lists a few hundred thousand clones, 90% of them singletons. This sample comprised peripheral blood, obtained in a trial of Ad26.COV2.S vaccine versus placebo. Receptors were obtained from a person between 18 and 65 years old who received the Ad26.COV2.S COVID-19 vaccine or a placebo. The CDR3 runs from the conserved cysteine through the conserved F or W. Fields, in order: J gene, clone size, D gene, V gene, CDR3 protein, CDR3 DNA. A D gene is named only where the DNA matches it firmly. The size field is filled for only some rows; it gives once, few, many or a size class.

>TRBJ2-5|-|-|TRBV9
CASSVLPEETQYF
TGTGCCAGCAGCGTTCTTCCCGAAGAGACCCAGTACTTC
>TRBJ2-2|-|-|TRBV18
CASSPGQTQTHTGELFF
TGTGCCAGCTCCCCCGGGCAGACTCAAACCCACACCGGGGAGCTGTTTTTT
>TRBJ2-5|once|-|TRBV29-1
CSALGWPQETQYF
TGCAGCGCCCTAGGGTGGCCCCAAGAGACTCAGTACTTC
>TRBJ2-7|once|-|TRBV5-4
CASSFTFGTYEQYF
TGTGCCAGCAGCTTCACTTTTGGGACCTACGAGCAGTACTTC
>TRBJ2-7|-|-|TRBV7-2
CASSSQILDTTRYEQYF
TGTGCCAGCAGCTCCCAAATCTTAGACACCACCCGCTACGAGCAGTACTTC
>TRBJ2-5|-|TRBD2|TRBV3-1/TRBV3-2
CASSRASGRGETQYF
TGTGCCAGCAGCCGGGCTAGCGGGCGCGGTGAGACCCAGTACTTC
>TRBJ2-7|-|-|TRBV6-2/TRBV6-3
CASSKAKGVPPYEQYF
TGTGCCAGCAGCAAAGCCAAGGGGGTCCCCCCCTACGAGCAGTACTTC
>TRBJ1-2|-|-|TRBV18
CASSSQGYSDYTF
TGTGCCAGCTCATCACAGGGTTATAGTGACTACACCTTC
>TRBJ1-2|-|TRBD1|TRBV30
CAWGQGPLGYTF
TGTGCCTGGGGACAGGGGCCTCTTGGCTACACCTTC
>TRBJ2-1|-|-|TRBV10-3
CAIRGGLNEQFF
TGTGCCATCAGAGGGGGGCTCAATGAGCAGTTCTTC
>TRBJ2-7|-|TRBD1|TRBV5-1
CASSGDRDPYEQYF
TGCGCCAGCAGCGGGGACAGGGACCCCTACGAGCAGTACTTC
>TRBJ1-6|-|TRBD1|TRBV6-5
CASGQGANSPLHF
TGTGCCAGCGGACAGGGGGCTAATTCACCCCTCCACTTT
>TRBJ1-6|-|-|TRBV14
CASSQDARYSPLHF
TGTGCCAGCAGCCAAGATGCCAGGTATTCACCCCTCCACTTT
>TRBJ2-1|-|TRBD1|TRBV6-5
CASNLGQVYNEQFF
TGTGCCAGCAATCTTGGACAGGTCTACAATGAGCAGTTCTTC
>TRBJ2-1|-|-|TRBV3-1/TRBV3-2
CASSQEGPLNEQFF
TGTGCCAGCAGCCAAGAGGGACCCCTCAATGAGCAGTTCTTC
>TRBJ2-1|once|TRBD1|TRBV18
CASSPLGTGLNEQFF
TGTGCCAGCTCACCACTCGGGACAGGGCTCAATGAGCAGTTCTTC
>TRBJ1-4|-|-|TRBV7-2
CASSAQGGFIEKLFF
TGTGCCAGCAGCGCACAGGGAGGTTTTATTGAAAAACTGTTTTTT
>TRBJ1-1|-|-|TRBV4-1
CASSHTPGQNTEAFF
TGCGCCAGCAGCCATACACCGGGACAGAACACTGAAGCTTTCTTT
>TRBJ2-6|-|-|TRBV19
CASTFSGANVLTF
TGTGCCAGTACCTTCTCTGGGGCCAACGTCCTGACTTTC
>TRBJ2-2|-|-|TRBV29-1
CSVVLRENTGELFF
TGCAGCGTTGTTCTCAGGGAAAACACCGGGGAGCTGTTTTTT
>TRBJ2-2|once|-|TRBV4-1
CASSQGAGLANTGELFF
TGCGCCAGCAGCCAAGGGGCGGGACTTGCAAACACCGGGGAGCTGTTTTTT
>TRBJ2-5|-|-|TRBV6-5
CASSSSVQETQYF
TGTGCCAGCAGCTCCTCGGTACAAGAGACCCAGTACTTC
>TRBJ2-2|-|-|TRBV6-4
CASSEGGSNTGELFF
TGTGCCAGCAGTGAGGGCGGCTCGAACACCGGGGAGCTGTTTTTT
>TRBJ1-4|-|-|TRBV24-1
CATSEGNMRNSNEKLFF
TGTGCCACCAGTGAAGGGAATATGAGAAATTCTAATGAAAAACTGTTTTTT
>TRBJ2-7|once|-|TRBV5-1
CASSLVMGTSYEQYF
TGCGCCAGCAGCTTGGTAATGGGGACCTCCTACGAGCAGTACTTC
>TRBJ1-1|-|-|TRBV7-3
CASSPRTESEAFF
TGTGCCAGCAGCCCCCGGACGGAGAGTGAAGCTTTCTTT
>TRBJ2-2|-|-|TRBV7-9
CASSLAQTNTGELFF
TGTGCCAGCAGCTTAGCACAGACGAACACCGGGGAGCTGTTTTTT
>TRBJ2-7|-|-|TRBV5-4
CASSLAGNGNYEQYF
TGTGCCAGCAGCTTGGCAGGGAACGGGAACTACGAGCAGTACTTC
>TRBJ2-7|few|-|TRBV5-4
CASSLGAAVSNEQYF
TGTGCCAGCAGCTTGGGGGCAGCCGTATCGAACGAGCAGTACTTC
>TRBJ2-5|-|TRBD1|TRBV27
CASRERTGFQETQYF
TGTGCCAGCAGAGAAAGGACAGGCTTCCAAGAGACCCAGTACTTC
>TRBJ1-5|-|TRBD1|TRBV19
CASRGGGQPQHF
TGTGCCAGTAGAGGGGGCGGTCAGCCCCAGCATTTT
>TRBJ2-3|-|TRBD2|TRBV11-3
CASSQGGNSDTQYF
TGTGCCAGCAGCCAGGGAGGGAACTCAGATACGCAGTATTTT
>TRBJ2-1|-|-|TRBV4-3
CASSQEIARNEQFF
TGCGCCAGCAGCCAAGAGATAGCGAGAAATGAGCAGTTCTTC
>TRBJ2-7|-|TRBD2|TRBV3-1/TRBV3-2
CASSQGTSGTYEQYF
TGTGCCAGCAGCCAAGGGACTAGCGGGACCTACGAGCAGTACTTC
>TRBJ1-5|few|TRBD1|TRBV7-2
CASGRDRAFQPQHF
TGTGCCAGTGGGAGGGACAGGGCCTTTCAGCCCCAGCATTTT
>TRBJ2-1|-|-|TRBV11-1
CASSLGLNNEQFF
TGTGCCAGCAGCCTCGGACTGAACAATGAGCAGTTCTTC
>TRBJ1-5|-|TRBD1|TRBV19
CATGTGGNQPQHF
TGTGCCACCGGGACAGGAGGCAATCAGCCCCAGCATTTT
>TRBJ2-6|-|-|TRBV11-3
CASSLGGGPSVLTF
TGTGCCAGCAGCTTAGGTGGAGGACCATCCGTCCTGACTTTC
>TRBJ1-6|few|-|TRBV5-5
CASSFSDAIGSPLHF
TGTGCCAGCAGCTTCTCGGACGCCATTGGTTCACCCCTCCACTTT
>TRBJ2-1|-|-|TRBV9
CASSVGDLRGTSLYNEQFF
TGTGCCAGCAGCGTAGGGGACCTTAGAGGGACCTCTCTATACAATGAGCAGTTCTTC
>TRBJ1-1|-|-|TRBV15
CATSREPGLNTEAFF
TGTGCCACCAGCAGAGAGCCGGGGCTGAACACTGAAGCTTTCTTT
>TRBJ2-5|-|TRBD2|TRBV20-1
CSTSGSETQYF
TGCAGTACTAGCGGGAGCGAGACCCAGTACTTC
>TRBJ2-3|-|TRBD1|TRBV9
CASSVARDSRTDTQYF
TGTGCCAGCAGCGTAGCTCGGGACAGCCGCACAGATACGCAGTATTTT
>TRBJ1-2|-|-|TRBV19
CASSPYILGTVYGYTF
TGTGCCAGTAGTCCCTACATACTCGGGACCGTGTATGGCTACACCTTC
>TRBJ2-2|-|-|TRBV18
CASSDFDNTGELFF
TGTGCCAGCTCAGACTTTGACAACACCGGGGAGCTGTTTTTT
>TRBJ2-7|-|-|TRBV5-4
CASSLRGGKGEQYF
TGTGCCAGCAGCTTGAGAGGGGGGAAGGGCGAGCAGTACTTC
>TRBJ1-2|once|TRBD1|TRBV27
CASRSRTGNNYGYTF
TGTGCCAGCAGAAGTAGGACAGGGAACAACTATGGCTACACCTTC
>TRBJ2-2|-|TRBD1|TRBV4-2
CASSQASGTGVGELFF
TGTGCCAGCAGCCAGGCGTCCGGGACAGGGGTCGGGGAGCTGTTTTTT
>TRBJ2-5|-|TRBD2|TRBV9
CASSVGSGSETQYF
TGTGCCAGCAGCGTAGGCAGCGGGAGTGAGACCCAGTACTTC
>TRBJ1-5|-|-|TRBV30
CAWSLRNQPQHF
TGTGCCTGGAGTTTGAGGAATCAGCCCCAGCATTTT
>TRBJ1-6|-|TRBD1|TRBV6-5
CASSYDRAYNSPLHF
TGTGCCAGCAGTTACGACAGGGCTTATAATTCACCCCTCCACTTT
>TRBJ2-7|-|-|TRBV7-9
CASSGSSYEQYF
TGTGCCAGCAGCGGGAGTTCCTACGAGCAGTACTTC
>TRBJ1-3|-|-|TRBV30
CAWTGTGNTIYF
TGTGCCTGGACGGGGACTGGAAACACCATATATTTT
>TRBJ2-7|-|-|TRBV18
CASSDSSYEQYF
TGTGCCAGCTCGGACAGTTCCTACGAGCAGTACTTC
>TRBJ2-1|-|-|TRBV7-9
CASSLTGTHNEQFF
TGTGCCAGCAGCTTAACGGGGACCCACAATGAGCAGTTCTTC
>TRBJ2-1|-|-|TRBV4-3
CASSQDGRYNEQFF
TGCGCCAGCAGCCAAGATGGCCGGTACAATGAGCAGTTCTTC
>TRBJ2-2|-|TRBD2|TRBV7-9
CASSLSGRASGELFF
TGTGCCAGCAGCTTAAGCGGGAGGGCCTCCGGGGAGCTGTTTTTT